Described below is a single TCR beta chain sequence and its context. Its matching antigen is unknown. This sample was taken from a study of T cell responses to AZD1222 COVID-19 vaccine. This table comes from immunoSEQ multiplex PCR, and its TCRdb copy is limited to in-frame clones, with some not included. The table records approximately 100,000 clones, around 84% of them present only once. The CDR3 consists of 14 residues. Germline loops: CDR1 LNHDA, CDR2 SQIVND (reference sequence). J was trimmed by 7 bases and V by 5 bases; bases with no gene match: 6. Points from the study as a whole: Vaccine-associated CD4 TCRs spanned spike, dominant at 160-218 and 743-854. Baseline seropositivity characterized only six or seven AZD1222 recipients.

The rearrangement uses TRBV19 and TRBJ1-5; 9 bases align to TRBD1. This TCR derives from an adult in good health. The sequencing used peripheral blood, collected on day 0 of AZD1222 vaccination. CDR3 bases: TGTGCCAGTAGTGTGACAGGGGGTGACCAGCCCCAGCATTTT. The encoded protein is CASSVTGGDQPQHF.